Listed here is a single TCR beta chain. No antigen is known for it. Other nucleotide sequences from this sample produce the same CDR3. Assay used: immunoSEQ multiplex PCR; TCRdb lists only in-frame clones, some missing. Of hundreds of thousands of clones listed, roughly 88% are singletons. The J segment lost 6 bases and the V segment lost 3 bases, leaving 5 bases of the junction unmatched. CDR1 is LNHDA and CDR2 is SQIVND in the germline V gene (reference sequence). The CDR3 loop spans 15 amino acids. This sample is part of a study of cytomegalovirus exposure and HLA in healthy donors. Study-wide results and caveats: A few chains tied to CMV proved CMV antigen-specific in vitro.

The sequence was obtained from a woman in her 30s in good health and CMV-seronegative. The chain recombines TRBV19 with TRBJ2-1; the match to TRBD2 covers 10 bases. The sequencing sample was made of PBMCs. CDR3 DNA: TGTGCCAGTAGTATCGGGCTAGCGGGAGTCAATGAGCAGTTCTTC. Encoded protein: CASSIGLAGVNEQFF.